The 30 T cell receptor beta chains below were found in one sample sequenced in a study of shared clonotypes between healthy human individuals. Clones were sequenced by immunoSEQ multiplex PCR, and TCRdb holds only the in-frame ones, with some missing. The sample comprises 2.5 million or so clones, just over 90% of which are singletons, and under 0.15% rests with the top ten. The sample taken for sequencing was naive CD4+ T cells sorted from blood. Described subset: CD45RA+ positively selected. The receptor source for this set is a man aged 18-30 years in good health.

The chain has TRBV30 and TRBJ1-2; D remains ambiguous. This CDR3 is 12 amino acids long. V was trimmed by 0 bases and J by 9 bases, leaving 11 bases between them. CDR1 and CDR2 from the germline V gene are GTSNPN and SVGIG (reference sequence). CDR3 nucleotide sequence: TGTGCCTGGAGTGTGCGGGAAACTAGCTACACCTTC. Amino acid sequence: CAWSVRETSYTF.

The CDR3 nucleotides are TGTGCCAGCAGTACCCTCCGGTCGGGTAATCAGCCCCAGCATTTT. Its translation: CASSTLRSGNQPQHF. V gene TRBV27 combines with J gene TRBJ1-5, with D uncertain. Germline V gene data show CDR1 as MNHEY and CDR2 as SMNVEV (reference sequence). Trimming removed 5 bases from V and 4 bases from J, with 15 bases in between. The CDR3 is 15 amino acids.

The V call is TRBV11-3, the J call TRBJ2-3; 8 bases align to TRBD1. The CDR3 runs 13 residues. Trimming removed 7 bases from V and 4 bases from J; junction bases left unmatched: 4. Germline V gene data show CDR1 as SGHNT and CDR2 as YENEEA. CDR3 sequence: CASTGGPSDTQYF. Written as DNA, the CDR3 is TGTGCCAGCACAGGGGGCCCTTCAGATACGCAGTATTTT.

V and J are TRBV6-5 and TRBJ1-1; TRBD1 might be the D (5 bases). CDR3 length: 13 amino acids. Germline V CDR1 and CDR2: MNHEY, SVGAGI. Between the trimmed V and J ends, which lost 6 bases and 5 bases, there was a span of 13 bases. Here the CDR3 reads CASRYRPGTEAFF. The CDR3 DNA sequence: TGTGCCAGCAGGTACAGGCCAGGGACTGAAGCTTTCTTT.

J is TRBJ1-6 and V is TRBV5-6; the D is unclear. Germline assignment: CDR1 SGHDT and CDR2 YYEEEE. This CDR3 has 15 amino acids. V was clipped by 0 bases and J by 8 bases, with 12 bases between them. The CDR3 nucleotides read TGTGCCAGCAGCTTGGCATTCGGTGTCGATTCACCCCTCCACTTT. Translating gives CASSLAFGVDSPLHF.

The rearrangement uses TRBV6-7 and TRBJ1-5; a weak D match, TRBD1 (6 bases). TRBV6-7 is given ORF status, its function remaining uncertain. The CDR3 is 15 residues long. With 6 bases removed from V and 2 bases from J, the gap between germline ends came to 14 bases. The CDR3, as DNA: TGTGCCAGCAGCTACAGGGTTCAAGGCAATCAGCCCCAGCATTTT. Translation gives CASSYRVQGNQPQHF.

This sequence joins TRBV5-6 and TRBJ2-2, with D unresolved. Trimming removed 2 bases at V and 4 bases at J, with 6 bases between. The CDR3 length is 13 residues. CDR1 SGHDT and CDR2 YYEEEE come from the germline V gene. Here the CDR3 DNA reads TGTGCCAGCAGCTTCCGTTCCACCGGGGAGCTGTTTTTT. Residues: CASSFRSTGELFF.

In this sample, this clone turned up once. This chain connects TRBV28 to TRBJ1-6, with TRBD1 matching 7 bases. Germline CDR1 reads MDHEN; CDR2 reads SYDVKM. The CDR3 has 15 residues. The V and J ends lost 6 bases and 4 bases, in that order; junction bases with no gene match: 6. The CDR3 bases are TGTGCCAGCAGGCAGACAGGGAAATATAATTCACCCCTCCACTTT. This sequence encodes CASRQTGKYNSPLHF.

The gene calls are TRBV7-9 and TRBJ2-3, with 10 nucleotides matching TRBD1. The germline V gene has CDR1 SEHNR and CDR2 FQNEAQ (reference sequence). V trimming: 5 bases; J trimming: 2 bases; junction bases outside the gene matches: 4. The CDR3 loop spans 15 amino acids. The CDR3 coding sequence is TGTGCCAGCAGCCGGGACAGGGGAATCACAGATACGCAGTATTTT. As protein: CASSRDRGITDTQYF. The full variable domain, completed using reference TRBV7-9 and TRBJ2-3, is DTGVSQNPRHKITKRGQNVTFRCDPISEHNRLYWYRQTLGQGPEFLTYFQNEAQLEKSRLLSDRFSAERPKGSFSTLEIQRTEQGDSAMYLCASSRDRGITDTQYFGPGTRLTVL.

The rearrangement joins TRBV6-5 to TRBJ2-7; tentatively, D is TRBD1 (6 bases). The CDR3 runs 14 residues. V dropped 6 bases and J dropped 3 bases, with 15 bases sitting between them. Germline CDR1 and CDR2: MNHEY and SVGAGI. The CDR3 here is CASSLFGGSYEQYF. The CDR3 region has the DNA TGTGCCAGCAGCCTGTTTGGGGGCAGCTACGAGCAGTACTTC.

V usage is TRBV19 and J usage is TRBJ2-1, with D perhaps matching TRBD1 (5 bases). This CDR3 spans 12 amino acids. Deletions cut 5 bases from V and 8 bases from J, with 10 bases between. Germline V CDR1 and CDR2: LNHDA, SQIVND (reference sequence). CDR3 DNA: TGTGCCAGTAGTCCTCAGGGATATGAGCAGTTCTTC. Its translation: CASSPQGYEQFF. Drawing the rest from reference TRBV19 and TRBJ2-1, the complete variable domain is DGGITQSPKYLFRKEGQNVTLSCEQNLNHDAMYWYRQDPGQGLRLIYYSQIVNDFQKGDIAEGYSVSREKKESFPLTVTSAQKNPTAFYLCASSPQGYEQFFGPGTRLTVL.

CDR3 loop: CASSISASAYEQYF. DNA for the CDR3: TGTGCCAGTAGTATTTCGGCTAGCGCCTACGAGCAGTACTTC. V is TRBV19 and J is TRBJ2-7, with D tentatively TRBD2 (6 bases). Germline values: CDR1 LNHDA, CDR2 SQIVND (reference sequence). With 3 bases removed from V and 2 bases from J, the gap between germline ends came to 11 bases. The CDR3 consists of 14 residues.

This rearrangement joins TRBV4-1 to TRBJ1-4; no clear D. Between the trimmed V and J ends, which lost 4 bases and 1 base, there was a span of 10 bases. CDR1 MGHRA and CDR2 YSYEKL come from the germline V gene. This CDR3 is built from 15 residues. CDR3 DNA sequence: TGCGCCAGCAGCCGGGGAGAGTTAACTAATGAAAAACTGTTTTTT. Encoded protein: CASSRGELTNEKLFF.

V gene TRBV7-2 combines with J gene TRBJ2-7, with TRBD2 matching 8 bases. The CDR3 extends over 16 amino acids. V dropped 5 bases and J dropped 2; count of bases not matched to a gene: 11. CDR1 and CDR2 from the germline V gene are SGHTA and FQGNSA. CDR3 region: CASSKLAAGGAYEQYF. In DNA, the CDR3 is TGTGCCAGCAGCAAACTAGCGGCTGGTGGGGCCTACGAGCAGTACTTC.

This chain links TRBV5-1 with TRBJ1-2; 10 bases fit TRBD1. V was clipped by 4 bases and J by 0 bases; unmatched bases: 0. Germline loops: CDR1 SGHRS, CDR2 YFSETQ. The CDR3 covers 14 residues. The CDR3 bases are TGCGCCAGCAGCGGACAGGGGGCTAACTATGGCTACACCTTC. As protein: CASSGQGANYGYTF.

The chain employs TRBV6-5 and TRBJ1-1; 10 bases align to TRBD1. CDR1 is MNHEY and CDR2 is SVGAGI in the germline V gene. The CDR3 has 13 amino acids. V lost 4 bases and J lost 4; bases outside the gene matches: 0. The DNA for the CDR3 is TGTGCCAGCAGTTGGGACAGGGGCACTGAAGCTTTCTTT. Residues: CASSWDRGTEAFF.

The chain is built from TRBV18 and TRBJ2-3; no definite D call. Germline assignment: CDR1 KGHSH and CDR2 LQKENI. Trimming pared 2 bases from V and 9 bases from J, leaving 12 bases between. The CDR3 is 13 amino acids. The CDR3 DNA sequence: TGTGCCAGCTCACCAGGACCCGTCGTGACGCAGTATTTT. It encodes CASSPGPVVTQYF.

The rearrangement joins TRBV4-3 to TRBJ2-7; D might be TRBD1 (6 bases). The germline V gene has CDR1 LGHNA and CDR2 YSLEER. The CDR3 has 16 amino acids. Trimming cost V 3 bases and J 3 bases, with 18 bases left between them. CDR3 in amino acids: CASSQLEGGTLYEQYF. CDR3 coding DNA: TGCGCCAGCAGCCAGCTCGAAGGGGGAACCCTCTACGAGCAGTACTTC.

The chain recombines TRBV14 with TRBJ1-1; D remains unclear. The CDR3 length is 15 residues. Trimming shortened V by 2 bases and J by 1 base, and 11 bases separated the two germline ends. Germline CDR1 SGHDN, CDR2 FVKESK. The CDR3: CASSQNAGSNTEAFF. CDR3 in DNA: TGTGCCAGCAGCCAAAATGCGGGGTCGAACACTGAAGCTTTCTTT.

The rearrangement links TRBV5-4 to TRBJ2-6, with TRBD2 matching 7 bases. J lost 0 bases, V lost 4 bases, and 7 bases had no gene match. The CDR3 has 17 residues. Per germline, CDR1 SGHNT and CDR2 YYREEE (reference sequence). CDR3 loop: CASSLDGLVSGANVLTF. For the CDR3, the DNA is TGTGCCAGCAGCCTGGACGGACTAGTCTCTGGGGCCAACGTCCTGACTTTC. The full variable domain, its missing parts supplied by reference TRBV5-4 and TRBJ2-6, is ETGVTQSPTHLIKTRGQQVTLRCSSQSGHNTVSWYQQALGQGPQFIFQYYREEENGRGNFPPRFSGLQFPNYSSELNVNALELDDSALYLCASSLDGLVSGANVLTFGAGSRLTVL.

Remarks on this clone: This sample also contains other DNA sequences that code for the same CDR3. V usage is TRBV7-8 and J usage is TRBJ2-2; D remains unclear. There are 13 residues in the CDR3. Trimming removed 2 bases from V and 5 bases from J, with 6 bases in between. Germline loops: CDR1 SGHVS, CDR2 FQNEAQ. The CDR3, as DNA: TGTGCCAGCAGCTTATTAGGGACCGGGGAGCTGTTTTTT. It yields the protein CASSLLGTGELFF.

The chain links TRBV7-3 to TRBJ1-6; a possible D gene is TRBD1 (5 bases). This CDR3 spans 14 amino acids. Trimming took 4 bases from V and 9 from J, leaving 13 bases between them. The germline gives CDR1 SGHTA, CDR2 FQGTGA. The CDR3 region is CASSSGGGISPLHF. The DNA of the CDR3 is TGTGCCAGCAGCTCTGGTGGGGGGATTTCACCCCTCCACTTT. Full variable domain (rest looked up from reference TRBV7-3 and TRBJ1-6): GAGVSQTPSNKVTEKGKYVELRCDPISGHTALYWYRQSLGQGPEFLIYFQGTGAADDSGLPNDRFFAVRPEGSVSTLKIQRTERGDSAVYLCASSSGGGISPLHFGNGTRLTVT.

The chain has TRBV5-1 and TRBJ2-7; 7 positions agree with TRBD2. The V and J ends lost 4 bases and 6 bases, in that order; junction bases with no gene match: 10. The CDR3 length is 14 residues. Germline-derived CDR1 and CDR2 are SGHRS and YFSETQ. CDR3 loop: CASSGGLKHPEQYF. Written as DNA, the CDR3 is TGCGCCAGCAGCGGGGGACTAAAGCATCCCGAGCAGTACTTC.

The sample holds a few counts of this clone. The chain's CDR3 is CASSDGRAQYF. CDR3 nucleotide sequence: TGTGCCAGCAGTGACGGTAGGGCCCAGTACTTC. This rearrangement joins TRBV25-1 to TRBJ2-5, with no clear D. CDR1 and CDR2 from the germline V gene are MGHDK and SYGVNS. CDR3 length: 11 residues. The V end lost 3 bases, the J end lost 9 bases, and 8 bases lay between the germline ends.

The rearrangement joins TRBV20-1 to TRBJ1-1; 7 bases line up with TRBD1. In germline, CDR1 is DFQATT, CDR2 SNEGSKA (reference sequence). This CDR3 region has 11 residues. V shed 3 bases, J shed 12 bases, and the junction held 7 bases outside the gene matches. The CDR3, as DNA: TGCAGTGCTAGCGGGCAGGGGGGATCTTTCTTT. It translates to CSASGQGGSFF.

The chain's CDR3 is CASSQPGHRAYEQYF. The CDR3 nucleotides read TGTGCCAGCAGTCAACCGGGACACCGAGCCTACGAGCAGTACTTC. The chain is built from TRBV28 and TRBJ2-7; a possible D gene is TRBD1 (6 bases). Trimming shortened V by 5 bases and J by 2 bases, and 16 bases separated the two germline ends. CDR3 length: 15 amino acids. Germline CDR1 is MDHEN and CDR2 is SYDVKM. Drawing the rest from reference TRBV28 and TRBJ2-7, the complete variable domain is DVKVTQSSRYLVKRTGEKVFLECVQDMDHENMFWYRQDPGLGLRLIYFSYDVKMKEKGDIPEGYSVSREKKERFSLILESASTNQTSMYLCASSQPGHRAYEQYFGPGTRLTVT.

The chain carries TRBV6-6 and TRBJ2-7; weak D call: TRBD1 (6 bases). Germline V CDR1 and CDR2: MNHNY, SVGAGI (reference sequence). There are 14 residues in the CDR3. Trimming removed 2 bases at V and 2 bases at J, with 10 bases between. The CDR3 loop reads CASSYETGPYEQYF. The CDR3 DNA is TGTGCCAGCAGTTACGAAACAGGGCCCTACGAGCAGTACTTC.

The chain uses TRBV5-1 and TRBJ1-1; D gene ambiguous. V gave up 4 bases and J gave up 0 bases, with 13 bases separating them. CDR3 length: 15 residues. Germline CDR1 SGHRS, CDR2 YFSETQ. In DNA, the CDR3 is TGCGCCAGCAGCGCAACGGGAACCATGAACACTGAAGCTTTCTTT. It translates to CASSATGTMNTEAFF.

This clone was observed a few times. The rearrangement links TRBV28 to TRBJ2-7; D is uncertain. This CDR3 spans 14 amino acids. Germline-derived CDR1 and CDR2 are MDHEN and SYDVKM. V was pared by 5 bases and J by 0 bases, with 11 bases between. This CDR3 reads CASSLSTLSYEQYF. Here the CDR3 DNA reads TGTGCCAGCAGTCTCTCGACACTCTCCTACGAGCAGTACTTC.

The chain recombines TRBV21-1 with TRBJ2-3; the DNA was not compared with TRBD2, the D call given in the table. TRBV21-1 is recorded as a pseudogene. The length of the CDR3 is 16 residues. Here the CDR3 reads CASRDPRDYHTDTQYF. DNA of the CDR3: TGTGCCAGCAGGGACCCCCGGGACTACCACACAGATACGCAGTATTTT.